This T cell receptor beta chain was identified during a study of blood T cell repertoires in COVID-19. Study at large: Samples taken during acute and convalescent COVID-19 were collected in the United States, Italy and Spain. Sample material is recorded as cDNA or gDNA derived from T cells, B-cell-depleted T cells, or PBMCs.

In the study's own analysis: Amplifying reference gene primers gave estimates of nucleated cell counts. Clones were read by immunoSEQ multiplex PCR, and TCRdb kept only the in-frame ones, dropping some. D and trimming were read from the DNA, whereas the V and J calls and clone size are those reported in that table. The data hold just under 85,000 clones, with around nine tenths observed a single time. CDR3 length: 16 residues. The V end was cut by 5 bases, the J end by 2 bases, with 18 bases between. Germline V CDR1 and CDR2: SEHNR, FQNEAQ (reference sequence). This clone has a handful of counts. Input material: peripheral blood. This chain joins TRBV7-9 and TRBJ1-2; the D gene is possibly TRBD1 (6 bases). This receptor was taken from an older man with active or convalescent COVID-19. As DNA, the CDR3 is TGTGCCAGCAGCACCTACCTGGACAGTTTAAACTATGGCTACACCTTC. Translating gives CASSTYLDSLNYGYTF.